This T cell receptor beta chain originates from a study of blood T cell repertoires in COVID-19. Study context: Samples taken during acute and convalescent COVID-19 were collected in the United States, Italy and Spain. The analysed material was cDNA or gDNA that came from T cells, B-cell-depleted T cells, or PBMCs.

In the source study's methods: Reference gene primer amplification gave nucleated cell count estimates. Generated by immunoSEQ multiplex PCR, the TCRdb table keeps only in-frame clones and is missing some. Clone size and the V and J calls come from that table; the DNA yielded D and trimming. The table lists approximately 180,000 clones, roughly 86% of them singletons. Germline CDR1 and CDR2: LNHDA and SQIVND (reference sequence). V was pared by 3 bases and J by 7 bases, with 12 bases between. The CDR3 is 13 residues long. This receptor was taken from a man aged 35-49 years with active or convalescent COVID-19. Input material: peripheral blood. This chain joins TRBV19 and TRBJ1-1; TRBD1 might be the D (6 bases). CDR3 in DNA: TGTGCCAGTAGTATTACTGGACAGCTTGAAGCTTTCTTT. As protein: CASSITGQLEAFF.